This is a list of T cell receptor beta chains from one sample in a study of blood T cell repertoires in COVID-19. Profiling relied on immunoSEQ multiplex PCR, and the TCRdb table lists in-frame clones only, not all of them. The sample has roughly 140,000 clones, around four fifths seen once. Sequenced input: PBMCs or T cells enriched from blood (not recorded which). The source is a woman aged 35 to 49 who had recovered from COVID-19. Both conserved end residues are part of each CDR3. D genes are given only for firm matches. Some rows mark clone size as missing; the rest say once, few, many or name a class of expanded clone.

NA NA TRBJ2-1 TRBV11-3 CASSSHSLISPGSYNEQFF TGTGCCAGCAGCTCCCATAGCCTCATCTCACCGGGTTCCTACAATGAGCAGTTCTTC
NA TRBD2 TRBJ2-3 TRBV3-1/TRBV3-2 CASSQVLPGLAGDADTQYF TGTGCCAGCAGCCAAGTCCTTCCGGGACTAGCGGGAGATGCAGATACGCAGTATTTT
NA NA TRBJ1-1 TRBV12-3/TRBV12-4 CASETQGGTEAFF TGTGCCAGCGAAACCCAGGGTGGCACTGAAGCTTTCTTT
NA TRBD2 TRBJ2-7 TRBV5-5 CASSLGLAGRNEQYF TGTGCCAGCAGCTTGGGGCTAGCGGGAAGGAACGAGCAGTACTTC
NA NA TRBJ2-3 TRBV7-9 CASNPEDKSTDTQYF TGTGCCAGCAACCCCGAGGACAAGAGCACAGATACGCAGTATTTT
NA TRBD1 TRBJ2-1 TRBV11-3 CASSFRGNTYNEQFF TGTGCCAGCAGCTTCAGGGGGAACACCTACAATGAGCAGTTCTTC
few TRBD2 TRBJ2-1 TRBV6-4 CASSGLAGGNEQFF TGTGCCAGCAGTGGACTAGCGGGGGGCAATGAGCAGTTCTTC
NA NA TRBJ2-3 TRBV4-1 CASSQVGRSGASTDTQYF TGCGCCAGCAGCCAAGTAGGACGCTCAGGGGCAAGCACAGATACGCAGTATTTT
once TRBD1 TRBJ2-7 TRBV27 CASSASRDRGYEQYF TGTGCCAGCAGTGCGTCCCGGGACAGGGGGTACGAGCAGTACTTC
NA NA TRBJ1-1 TRBV25-1 CASSDLDRNTEAFF TGTGCCAGCAGTGATTTGGACAGGAACACTGAAGCTTTCTTT
NA NA TRBJ1-2 TRBV9 CASSSSPTANYGYTF TGTGCCAGCAGCTCGTCCCCGACAGCTAACTATGGCTACACCTTC
NA NA TRBJ2-3 TRBV4-1 CASSQASPASYNTQYF TGCGCCAGCAGCCAAGCGTCCCCAGCTAGTTACAACACGCAGTATTTT
NA NA TRBJ2-4 TRBV11-2 CASSFGGRKNIQYF TGTGCCAGCAGCTTCGGGGGGCGGAAAAACATTCAGTACTTC
NA NA TRBJ1-5 TRBV10-3 CAIQGREDQPQHF TGTGCCATCCAGGGGCGGGAGGATCAGCCCCAGCATTTT
NA NA TRBJ1-1 TRBV5-6 CASSLAGTGSLAFF TGTGCCAGCAGCTTGGCCGGTACAGGGAGTTTAGCTTTCTTT
NA NA TRBJ2-2 TRBV5-6 CASSLDWGRGGELFF TGTGCCAGCAGCTTGGATTGGGGGCGCGGCGGGGAGCTGTTTTTT
NA NA TRBJ1-1 TRBV30 CAWSAPWPNENTEAFF TGTGCCTGGAGCGCCCCGTGGCCAAACGAGAACACTGAAGCTTTCTTT
NA NA TRBJ2-7 TRBV10-2 CASSDRYEQYF TGCGCCAGCAGTGACCGCTACGAGCAGTACTTC
NA NA TRBJ1-1 TRBV11-2 CASSLEPGNTEAFF TGTGCCAGCAGCTTGGAACCAGGGAACACTGAAGCTTTCTTT
few NA TRBJ2-2 TRBV2 CASSEQNTGELFF TGTGCCAGCAGTGAACAGAACACCGGGGAGCTGTTTTTT
NA TRBD2 TRBJ2-1 TRBV7-9 CASSFQGSGRNEQFF TGTGCCAGCAGCTTCCAGGGTAGCGGGAGGAATGAGCAGTTCTTC
NA TRBD2 TRBJ2-7 TRBV14 CASSPWGLAGDYEQYF TGTGCCAGCAGCCCATGGGGTCTAGCGGGAGACTACGAGCAGTACTTC
once NA TRBJ1-1 TRBV30 CAWGPKMNTEAFF TGTGCCTGGGGGCCAAAGATGAACACTGAAGCTTTCTTT
NA TRBD1 TRBJ2-5 TRBV6-2/TRBV6-3 CASSYLTGEETQYF TGTGCCAGCAGTTACTTGACAGGGGAAGAGACCCAGTACTTC
NA NA TRBJ1-5 TRBV9 CASSVGGLQPQHF TGTGCCAGCAGCGTAGGGGGACTTCAGCCCCAGCATTTT
NA TRBD2 TRBJ2-1 TRBV4-1 CASSRRLAGTYNEQFF TGCGCCAGCAGCCGAAGACTAGCGGGTACCTACAATGAGCAGTTCTTC